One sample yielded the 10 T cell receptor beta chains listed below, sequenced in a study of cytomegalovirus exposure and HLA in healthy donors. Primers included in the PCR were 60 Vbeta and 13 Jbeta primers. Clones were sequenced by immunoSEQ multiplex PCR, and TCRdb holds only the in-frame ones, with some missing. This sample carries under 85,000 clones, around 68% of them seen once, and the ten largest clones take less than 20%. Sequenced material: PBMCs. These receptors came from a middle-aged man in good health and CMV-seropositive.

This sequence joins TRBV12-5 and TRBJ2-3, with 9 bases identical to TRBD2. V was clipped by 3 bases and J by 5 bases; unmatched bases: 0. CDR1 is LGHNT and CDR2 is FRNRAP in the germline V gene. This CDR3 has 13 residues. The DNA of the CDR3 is TGTGCTAGTGGTTTTAGCGGGGGAGATACGCAGTATTTT. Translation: CASGFSGGDTQYF.

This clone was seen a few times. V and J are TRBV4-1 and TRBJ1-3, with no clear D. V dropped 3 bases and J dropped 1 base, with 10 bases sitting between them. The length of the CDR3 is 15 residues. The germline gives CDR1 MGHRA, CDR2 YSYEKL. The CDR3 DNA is TGCGCCAGCAGCCACGGACTGACATCTGGAAACACCATATATTTT. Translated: CASSHGLTSGNTIYF.

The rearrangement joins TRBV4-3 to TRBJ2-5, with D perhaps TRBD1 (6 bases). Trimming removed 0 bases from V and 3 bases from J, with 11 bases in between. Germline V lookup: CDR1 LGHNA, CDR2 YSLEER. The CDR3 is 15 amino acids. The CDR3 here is CASSQEGTSEETQYF. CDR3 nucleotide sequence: TGCGCCAGCAGCCAAGAGGGGACATCAGAAGAGACCCAGTACTTC.

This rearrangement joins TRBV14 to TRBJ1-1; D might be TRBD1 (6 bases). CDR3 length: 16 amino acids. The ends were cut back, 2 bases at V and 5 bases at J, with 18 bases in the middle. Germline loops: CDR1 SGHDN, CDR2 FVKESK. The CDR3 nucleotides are TGTGCCAGCAGCCAACTGGGGGCCGGGGAGCGGACTGAAGCTTTCTTT. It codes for CASSQLGAGERTEAFF.

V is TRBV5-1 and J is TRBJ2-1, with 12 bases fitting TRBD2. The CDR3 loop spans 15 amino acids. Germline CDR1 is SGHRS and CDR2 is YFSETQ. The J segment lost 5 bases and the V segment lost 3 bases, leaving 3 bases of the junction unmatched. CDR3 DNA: TGCGCCAGCAGCTCACTAGCGGGGGGAAACAATGAGCAGTTCTTC. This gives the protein CASSSLAGGNNEQFF. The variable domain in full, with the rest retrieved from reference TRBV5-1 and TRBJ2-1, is KAGVTQTPRYLIKTRGQQVTLSCSPISGHRSVSWYQQTPGQGLQFLFEYFSETQRNKGNFPGRFSGRQFSNSRSEMNVSTLELGDSALYLCASSSLAGGNNEQFFGPGTRLTVL.

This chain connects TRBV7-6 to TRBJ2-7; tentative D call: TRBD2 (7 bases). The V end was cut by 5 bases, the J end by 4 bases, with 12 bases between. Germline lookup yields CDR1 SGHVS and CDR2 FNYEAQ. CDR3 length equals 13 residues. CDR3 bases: TGTGCCAGCAGCCCGGGGGGCATATACGAGCAGTACTTC. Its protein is CASSPGGIYEQYF.

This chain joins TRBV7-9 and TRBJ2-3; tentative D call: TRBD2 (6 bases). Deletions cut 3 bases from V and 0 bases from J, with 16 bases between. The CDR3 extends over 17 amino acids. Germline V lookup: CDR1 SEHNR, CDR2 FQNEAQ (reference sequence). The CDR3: CASSLAHRLESTDTQYF. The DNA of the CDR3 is TGTGCCAGCAGCTTGGCCCACAGACTAGAGAGCACAGATACGCAGTATTTT.

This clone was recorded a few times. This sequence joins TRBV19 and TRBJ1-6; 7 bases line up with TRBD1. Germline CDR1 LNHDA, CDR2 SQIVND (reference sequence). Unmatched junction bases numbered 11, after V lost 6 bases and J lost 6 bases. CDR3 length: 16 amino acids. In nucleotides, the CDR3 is TGTGCCAGTAGCAACACACAGGGGCGGCGTAATTCACCCCTCCACTTT. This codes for CASSNTQGRRNSPLHF. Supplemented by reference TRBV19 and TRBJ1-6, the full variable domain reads DGGITQSPKYLFRKEGQNVTLSCEQNLNHDAMYWYRQDPGQGLRLIYYSQIVNDFQKGDIAEGYSVSREKKESFPLTVTSAQKNPTAFYLCASSNTQGRRNSPLHFGNGTRLTVT.

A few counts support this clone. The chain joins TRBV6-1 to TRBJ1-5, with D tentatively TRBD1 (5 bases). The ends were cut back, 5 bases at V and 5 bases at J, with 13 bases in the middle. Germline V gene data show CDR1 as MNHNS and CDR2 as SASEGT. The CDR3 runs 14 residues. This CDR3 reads CASSSTGGYQPQHF. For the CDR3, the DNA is TGTGCCAGCAGTTCCACGGGGGGATATCAGCCCCAGCATTTT.

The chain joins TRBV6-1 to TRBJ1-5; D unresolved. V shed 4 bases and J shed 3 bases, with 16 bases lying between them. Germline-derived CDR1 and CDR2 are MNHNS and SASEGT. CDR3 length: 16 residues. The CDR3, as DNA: TGTGCCAGCAGTGGGGGAGAAGGAAGGCCCAATCAGCCCCAGCATTTT. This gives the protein CASSGGEGRPNQPQHF.